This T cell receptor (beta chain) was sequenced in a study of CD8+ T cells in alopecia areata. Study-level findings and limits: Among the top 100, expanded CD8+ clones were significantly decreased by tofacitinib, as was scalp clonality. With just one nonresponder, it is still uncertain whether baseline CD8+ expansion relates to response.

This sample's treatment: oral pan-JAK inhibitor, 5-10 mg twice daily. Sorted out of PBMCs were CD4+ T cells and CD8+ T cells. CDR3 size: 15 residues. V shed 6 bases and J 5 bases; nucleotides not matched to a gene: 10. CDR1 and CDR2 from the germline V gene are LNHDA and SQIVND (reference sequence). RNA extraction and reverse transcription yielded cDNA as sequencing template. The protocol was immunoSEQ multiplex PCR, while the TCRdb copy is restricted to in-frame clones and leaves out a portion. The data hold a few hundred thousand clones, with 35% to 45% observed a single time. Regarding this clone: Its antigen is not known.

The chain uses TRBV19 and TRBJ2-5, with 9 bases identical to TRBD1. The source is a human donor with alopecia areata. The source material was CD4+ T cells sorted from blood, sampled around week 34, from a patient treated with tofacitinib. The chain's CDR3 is CASRNLQGAGETQYF. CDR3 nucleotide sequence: TGTGCCAGTAGAAATCTACAGGGGGCAGGGGAGACCCAGTACTTC.